This note documents a single T cell receptor beta chain sequence. Its cognate antigen is unknown. The record originates from a study of identical twins. Study observations and caveats: Out-of-frame TCR alpha sharing in monozygotic twins exceeded recombination model predictions. The analysis was cross-sectional rather than longitudinal within donors. Carriage of fewer insertions was seen in abundant cord blood beta clonotypes, whereas memory repertoires showed none.

TCRdb redid the calling of the 5' RACE reads with MiXCR, one entry per CDR3 protein. The profile covers roughly 540,000 distinct CDR3 sequences, with about 20% appearing a single time and 0.8% to 1% taken by the ten largest. Trimming removed 3 bases at V and 4 bases at J, with 6 bases between. The CDR3 is 12 amino acids. Germline CDR1 is KGHSH and CDR2 is LQKENI. The same sample was also studied in work on T cells expressing NK-cell markers.

This clonotype was obtained from a woman aged 18-29 years in good health. What was sequenced was CD4+ T cells sorted from blood. This chain connects TRBV18 to TRBJ1-1; D is undetermined. DNA for the CDR3: TGTGCCAGCTCACCGCAATCCACTGAAGCTTTCTTT. Amino acids: CASSPQSTEAFF.